The 2 T cell receptor beta chains below were found in one sample sequenced in a study of blood T cell repertoires in COVID-19. Measured with immunoSEQ multiplex PCR; TCRdb has only the in-frame clones, and not every one. The sample has about 90,000 clones, about 80% seen once. Input material: peripheral blood. These receptors were taken from a woman between 65 and 79 years old with acute or convalescent COVID-19.

The J gene is TRBJ1-1, the V gene TRBV5-1; TRBD1 matches at 8 bases. This CDR3 is 14 amino acids long. The V segment lost 1 base and the J segment 10 bases; nucleotides outside the gene matches: 9. The germline gives CDR1 SGHRS, CDR2 YFSETQ. The CDR3 is CASSLRRGQGAAFF. The CDR3 DNA sequence: TGCGCCAGCAGCTTGAGGAGAGGGCAGGGGGCAGCTTTCTTT.

The sample holds one count of this clone. V usage is TRBV20-1 and J usage is TRBJ1-2; perhaps TRBD1 as D (5 bases). The V end lost 7 bases, the J end lost 6 bases, and 12 bases lay between the germline ends. This CDR3 has 11 amino acids. CDR1 is DFQATT and CDR2 is SNEGSKA in the germline V gene (reference sequence). CDR3 amino acids: CSGTGGNGYTF. Written as DNA, the CDR3 is TGCAGTGGTACGGGGGGGAATGGCTACACCTTC.